Below are 25 T cell receptor beta chains sequenced from a single sample in a study of control samples from healthy donors and cancer patients. Using immunoSEQ multiplex PCR, the repertoire was profiled, and TCRdb retains in-frame clones only, with some absent. The table includes approximately 150,000 clones, more than 85% detected once. The sequenced sample consisted of blood. The receptors were gathered from a man aged 25 to 45 in good health.

The V and J genes are TRBV14 and TRBJ1-3; 8 nucleotides match TRBD1. With 3 bases clipped from V and 3 bases from J, the junction kept 4 bases outside the gene matches. Germline assignment: CDR1 SGHDN and CDR2 FVKESK. The CDR3 is 15 residues long. Written as DNA, the CDR3 is TGTGCCAGCAGCCAGTACAGGGGGAGTGGAAACACCATATATTTT. This sequence encodes CASSQYRGSGNTIYF.

As to this clone: This sample includes further DNA sequences coding for the same CDR3. The rearrangement links TRBV5-1 to TRBJ2-3; D gene ambiguous. The CDR3 extends over 11 amino acids. Germline assignment: CDR1 SGHRS and CDR2 YFSETQ. The ends were cut back, 2 bases at V and 4 bases at J, with 2 bases in the middle. Here the CDR3 DNA reads TGCGCCAGCAGCTTAGCAGATACGCAGTATTTT. This gives the protein CASSLADTQYF.

The rearrangement uses TRBV19 and TRBJ2-6, with D hard to call. The CDR3 has 14 residues. The germline V gene encodes CDR1 LNHDA and CDR2 SQIVND (reference sequence). V lost 10 bases and J 0 bases, leaving 10 bases between the germline ends. In nucleotides, the CDR3 is TGTGCCACTATCGATTCCTCTGGGGCCAACGTCCTGACTTTC. This sequence encodes CATIDSSGANVLTF.

V and J are TRBV12-3 or TRBV12-4 and TRBJ1-5; D unclear. The CDR3 covers 12 residues. Trimming removed 8 bases from V and 2 bases from J, with 7 bases in between. In DNA, the CDR3 is TGTGCCAGCTGCACAGGCAATCAGCCCCAGCATTTT. Translation: CASCTGNQPQHF.

This clone was seen more than once but under ten times. The V and J genes are TRBV5-1 and TRBJ2-6, with D unresolved. Germline V gene data show CDR1 as SGHRS and CDR2 as YFSETQ. V was cut by 4 bases and J by 0 bases, with 5 bases left in between. CDR3 length equals 14 residues. As DNA, the CDR3 is TGCGCCAGCAGCAGGAGCTCTGGGGCCAACGTCCTGACTTTC. Protein product: CASSRSSGANVLTF. Full variable domain (outside the CDR3, taken from reference TRBV5-1 and TRBJ2-6): KAGVTQTPRYLIKTRGQQVTLSCSPISGHRSVSWYQQTPGQGLQFLFEYFSETQRNKGNFPGRFSGRQFSNSRSEMNVSTLELGDSALYLCASSRSSGANVLTFGAGSRLTVL.

The DNA for the CDR3 is TGTGCCAGCAGTTTTAGCGAGGGCGTGAATGAAAAACTGTTTTTT. Residues: CASSFSEGVNEKLFF. This chain links TRBV28 with TRBJ1-4, with D unclear. The ends were cut back, 3 bases at V and 5 bases at J, with 13 bases in the middle. The CDR3 is 15 amino acids. Germline CDR1 and CDR2: MDHEN and SYDVKM.

The genes are TRBV9 and TRBJ2-7, with D perhaps matching TRBD2 (6 bases). The CDR3 extends over 14 amino acids. The germline gives CDR1 SGDLS, CDR2 YYNGEE. Trimming left V 0 bases short and J 4 bases short, with 11 bases between. Here the CDR3 DNA reads TGTGCCAGCAGCGTAGAGGTTCGGGGGTACGAGCAGTACTTC. Protein: CASSVEVRGYEQYF.

The chain joins TRBV30 to TRBJ1-2; D not resolved. Per the germline V gene, CDR1 is GTSNPN and CDR2 is SVGIG (reference sequence). Trimming took off 7 bases at V and 3 bases at J, with 15 bases between the two ends. The CDR3 covers 13 residues. The DNA for the CDR3 is TGTGCCTATTCGCGGGGAACGGACTATGGCTACACCTTC. Protein: CAYSRGTDYGYTF.

This chain's CDR3 is CAWSVDAGDNSPLHF. As DNA, the CDR3 is TGTGCCTGGAGTGTAGATGCAGGGGATAATTCACCCCTCCACTTT. The rearrangement links TRBV30 to TRBJ1-6; a possible D gene is TRBD1 (6 bases). Germline CDR1 GTSNPN, CDR2 SVGIG (reference sequence). This CDR3 is 15 amino acids long. Trimming shortened V by 0 bases and J by 5 bases, and 11 bases separated the two germline ends. Using reference TRBV30 and TRBJ1-6 for the parts outside the CDR3, the full variable domain is SQTIHQWPATLVQPVGSPLSLECTVEGTSNPNLYWYRQAAGRGLQLLFYSVGIGQISSEVPQNLSASRPQDRQFILSSKKLLLSDSGFYLCAWSVDAGDNSPLHFGNGTRLTVT.

This chain connects TRBV10-3 to TRBJ2-3, with TRBD1 matching 7 bases. The CDR3 consists of 14 residues. Germline V gene sequence: CDR1 ENHRY, CDR2 SYGVKD. J was trimmed by 7 bases and V by 10 bases; bases with no gene match: 14. The CDR3 protein is CATRDSLSGNTQYF. CDR3 sequence (DNA): TGTGCCACAAGGGACAGTCTTTCGGGAAATACGCAGTATTTT.

The table lists this clone with a count of one. The V call is TRBV6-5, the J call TRBJ2-3; D is perhaps TRBD2 (5 bases). V lost 4 bases and J 5 bases, leaving 7 bases between the germline ends. This CDR3 has 12 residues. Per the germline V gene, CDR1 is MNHEY and CDR2 is SVGAGI. The CDR3 bases are TGTGCCAGCAGTTCCGAGGGAGATACGCAGTATTTT. Its translation is CASSSEGDTQYF.

The chain couples TRBV5-6 to TRBJ2-3; 11 bases fit TRBD2. The V and J ends lost 4 bases and 5 bases, in that order; junction bases with no gene match: 9. This CDR3 has 16 residues. The germline V gene has CDR1 SGHDT and CDR2 YYEEEE. CDR3 nucleotides: TGTGCCAGCAGCCGGGGACTAGCGGAACCCGGAGATACGCAGTATTTT. Residues: CASSRGLAEPGDTQYF.

The chain has TRBV7-9 and TRBJ2-2; 7 nucleotides agree with TRBD2. V was pared by 1 base and J by 1 base, with 3 bases of the junction left unmatched. The CDR3 runs to 16 residues. Germline V gene lookup returns CDR1 SEHNR and CDR2 FQNEAQ (reference sequence). CDR3 residues: CASSLGRGMNTGELFF. In DNA, the CDR3 is TGTGCCAGCAGCTTAGGGCGGGGGATGAACACCGGGGAGCTGTTTTTT. Based on the CDR3 plus reference TRBV7-9 and TRBJ2-2, the full variable domain is DTGVSQNPRHKITKRGQNVTFRCDPISEHNRLYWYRQTLGQGPEFLTYFQNEAQLEKSRLLSDRFSAERPKGSFSTLEIQRTEQGDSAMYLCASSLGRGMNTGELFFGEGSRLTVL.

J is TRBJ1-4 and V is TRBV6-1, with D possibly TRBD1 on 5 matching bases. This CDR3 comprises 15 residues. CDR1 and CDR2 from the germline V gene are MNHNS and SASEGT. Trimming pared 2 bases from V and 5 bases from J, leaving 12 bases between. The CDR3 sequence: CASSELGKGNEKLFF. CDR3 DNA: TGTGCCAGCAGTGAATTGGGGAAGGGGAATGAAAAACTGTTTTTT.

Here the CDR3 DNA reads TGTGCCTGGACCACCCGACAGGGGAATGGCTACACCTTC. As protein: CAWTTRQGNGYTF. The rearrangement joins TRBV30 to TRBJ1-2; 8 nucleotides match TRBD1. V dropped 4 bases and J dropped 6; count of bases not matched to a gene: 7. Germline-derived CDR1 and CDR2 are GTSNPN and SVGIG (reference sequence). This CDR3 contains 13 residues.

This clone has just a few counts. The V and J genes are TRBV2 and TRBJ2-7; D is uncertain. V lost 5 bases, J lost 3 bases, and 11 bases lay in between. CDR1 is SNHLY and CDR2 is FYNNEI in the germline V gene. CDR3 length: 13 amino acids. The CDR3 nucleotides read TGTGCCAGCAGTTTCACCAATTTCTACGAGCAGTACTTC. Translating gives CASSFTNFYEQYF.

CDR3 coding DNA: TGTGCCAGCAGCTTGGGGGACAGGGAGCATGAAAAACTGTTTTTT. Amino acids: CASSLGDREHEKLFF. The chain employs TRBV7-9 and TRBJ1-4; the match to TRBD1 covers 9 bases. Per the germline V gene, CDR1 is SEHNR and CDR2 is FQNEAQ (reference sequence). After removal of 3 bases from V and 6 bases from J, the junction contained 5 bases not matched to a gene. The length of the CDR3 is 15 residues.

This clone was seen more than once but under ten times. The J gene is TRBJ2-1, the V gene TRBV27; tentatively, D is TRBD1 (6 bases). The V gene's germline CDR1 is MNHEY and CDR2 SMNVEV (reference sequence). V was trimmed by 2 bases and J by 7 bases, leaving 9 bases between them. The CDR3 consists of 13 residues. DNA of the CDR3: TGTGCCAGCAGTTTAAAGACAGGAAATGAGCAGTTCTTC. Translated: CASSLKTGNEQFF.

The chain links TRBV4-1 to TRBJ1-5; possible D gene TRBD1, 6 bases. CDR1 MGHRA and CDR2 YSYEKL come from the germline V gene. The CDR3 spans 14 residues. The germline V and J ends were trimmed by 4 bases and 5 bases, with 12 bases remaining between them. The CDR3 loop reads CASSPNTGYQPQHF. The DNA for the CDR3 is TGCGCCAGCAGCCCAAATACAGGGTATCAGCCCCAGCATTTT.

The rearrangement uses TRBV15 and TRBJ1-2; possibly TRBD1 for D (6 bases). This CDR3 region has 13 residues. V was pared by 4 bases and J by 0 bases, with 6 bases between. Germline V CDR1 and CDR2: LNHNV, YYDKDF (reference sequence). In nucleotides, the CDR3 is TGTGCCACCAGCACAGGGGCTAACTATGGCTACACCTTC. Its protein is CATSTGANYGYTF.

The chain uses TRBV2 and TRBJ1-2, with D perhaps TRBD1 (6 bases). Trimming shortened V by 11 bases and J by 8 bases, and 15 bases separated the two germline ends. Germline loops: CDR1 SNHLY, CDR2 FYNNEI. The CDR3 is 11 residues long. CDR3 amino acids: CAGGQPWGYTF. The DNA for the CDR3 is TGTGCCGGAGGACAGCCTTGGGGCTACACCTTC. The full variable domain, rest sourced from reference TRBV2 and TRBJ1-2, is EPEVTQTPSHQVTQMGQEVILRCVPISNHLYFYWYRQILGQKVEFLVSFYNNEISEKSEIFDDQFSVERPDGSNFTLKIRSTKLEDSAMYFCAGGQPWGYTFGSGTRLTVV.

The rearrangement links TRBV11-2 to TRBJ2-7, with D tentatively TRBD1 (5 bases). The CDR3 runs to 18 residues. Germline V gene lookup returns CDR1 SGHAT and CDR2 FQNNGV. The ends were cut back, 1 base at V and 1 base at J, with 20 bases in the middle. DNA of the CDR3: TGTGCCAGCAGCTTAGGTGGGTCCAGGGCTCCTATGTCCTACGAGCAGTACTTC. Translation gives CASSLGGSRAPMSYEQYF.

The V gene is TRBV27, the J gene TRBJ2-2, with 10 bases identical to TRBD1. CDR3 length: 17 amino acids. Germline CDR1 is MNHEY and CDR2 is SMNVEV (reference sequence). Trimming took 4 bases from V and 6 from J; bases not matched to a gene: 11. The CDR3 is CASSSQRQGARSGELFF. CDR3 in DNA: TGTGCCAGCAGTTCTCAAAGACAGGGGGCGAGGTCCGGGGAGCTGTTTTTT.

This clone has a single count. V gene TRBV10-3 combines with J gene TRBJ2-7; TRBD2 matches 15 bases. The CDR3 is 16 amino acids. Germline lookup yields CDR1 ENHRY and CDR2 SYGVKD. With V trimmed by 10 bases and J by 1 base, 8 bases remained unmatched. As DNA, the CDR3 is TGTGCCACCATTCCGGGACTAGCGGGGGGTTCCTACGAGCAGTACTTC. As protein: CATIPGLAGGSYEQYF.

The gene calls are TRBV2 and TRBJ2-1; D unclear. The CDR3 is made up of 13 amino acids. The germline CDR1 and CDR2 sequences are SNHLY and FYNNEI. V was trimmed by 7 bases and J by 4 bases, leaving 11 bases between them. Here the CDR3 reads CASKVGNYNEQFF. The CDR3 DNA reads as TGTGCCAGCAAAGTTGGTAATTACAATGAGCAGTTCTTC.